The count of the clone carrying this TCR beta chain is one. The antigen remains unidentified. This entry belongs to a study of cytomegalovirus exposure and HLA in healthy donors. PCR used 60 Vbeta primers and 13 Jbeta primers. Clones were read by immunoSEQ multiplex PCR, and TCRdb kept only the in-frame ones, dropping some. The profile shows approximately 120,000 clones, 76% of them singletons. The CDR3 has 12 amino acids. Germline CDR1 MNHEY, CDR2 SVGAGI. V dropped 7 bases and J dropped 6; count of bases not matched to a gene: 3. Study results and limitations: CMV antigen specificity was confirmed in vitro for a few CMV-associated chains. Follow-up analysis later connected one missense variant in DCLRE1C with trimming of TCR beta V- and J-genes. Some TCR beta chains (164 of them) were listed as cytomegalovirus-associated.

This chain uses TRBV6-5 with TRBJ2-1; TRBD2 matches at 7 bases. Source material: PBMCs. The TCR comes from a woman aged 40 to 50 in good health and CMV-seropositive. The CDR3: CASNGGTNEQFF. CDR3 nucleotides: TGTGCCAGCAACGGGGGGACCAATGAGCAGTTCTTC.